The T cell receptor (beta chain) under discussion was sequenced for a study of T cell repertoires in cytomegalovirus infection. Study-level background: HLA-B-restricted CMV epitopes that are well studied, plus recently identified HLA-C-restricted ones, were used by the study. Through public TCR beta signatures, both CMV infection and matching HLA type were indicated.

Study-wide points: The ex vivo response was dominated by HLA-C-restricted CMV-specific TCR beta clonotypes.

This clonotype was detected ten times or more. Antigen specificity is unknown. MiXCR, applied by TCRdb to the reads, yields one record per CDR3 protein. In the table there are approximately 270,000 distinct CDR3 sequences, 20% to 25% of which are singletons. This material consisted of cultured PBMCs, taken from culture after CMV antigen stimulation. The receptor was isolated from a human donor in good health (CMV status not recorded). Some clones in this sample may be carry-over from other donors' samples.

In DNA form, the CDR3 reads TGTGCCAGCAGCTTGAATAGCGGAGGGAACACCGGGGAGCTGTTTTTT. Translation gives CASSLNSGGNTGELFF. This sequence joins TRBV7-2 and TRBJ2-2; D possibly corresponds to TRBD2 (6 bases). The length of the CDR3 is 16 residues. V lost 3 bases to trimming and J lost 1 base, with 12 bases between them. Per the germline V gene, CDR1 is SGHTA and CDR2 is FQGNSA.